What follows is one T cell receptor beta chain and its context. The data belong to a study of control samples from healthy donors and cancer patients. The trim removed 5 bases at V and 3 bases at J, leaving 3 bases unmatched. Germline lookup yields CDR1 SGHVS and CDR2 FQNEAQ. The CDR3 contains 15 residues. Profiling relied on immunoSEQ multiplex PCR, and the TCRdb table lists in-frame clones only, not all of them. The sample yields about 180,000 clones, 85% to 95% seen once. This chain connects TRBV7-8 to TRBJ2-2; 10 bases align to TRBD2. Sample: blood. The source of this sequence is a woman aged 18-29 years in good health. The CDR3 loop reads CASSQAGGDTGELFF. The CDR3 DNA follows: TGTGCCAGCAGCCAAGCGGGGGGGGACACCGGGGAGCTGTTTTTT.